The rows below give T cell receptor beta chains drawn from one sample of a study of T cell changes during pregnancy in multiple sclerosis. Clones were read by immunoSEQ multiplex PCR, and TCRdb kept only the in-frame ones, dropping some. Seen here are approximately 90,000 clones, approximately 94% observed once, and the top ten hold 0.7% to 1%. Sequencing used peripheral blood, obtained in the third trimester of pregnancy. Source of these receptors: a female donor with multiple sclerosis, enrolled in a pregnancy study. CDR3s include the opening cysteine and the closing phenylalanine or tryptophan. The D gene is left open where the match is weak. Rows give clone size only sometimes, using once, few, many, or a class for an expanded clone.

TRBV2,11,TRBJ1-2,-,-,TGTGCCAGCGGGAATTTTCAGGGATCCACCTTC,CASGNFQGSTF
TRBV5-4,15,TRBJ1-3,-,-,TGTGCCAGCAGCTTGGCCGGAGCGTCTGGAAACACCATATATTTT,CASSLAGASGNTIYF
TRBV30,16,TRBJ1-3,-,few,TGTGCCTGGACACCCGTAAGATTAGTAACTGGAAACACCATATATTTT,CAWTPVRLVTGNTIYF
TRBV5-1,17,TRBJ2-1,TRBD2,-,TGCGCCAGCAGCTTAACCCCTACTAGCGGGAGAGGGGGTGAGCAGTTCTTC,CASSLTPTSGRGGEQFF
TRBV4-1,14,TRBJ1-1,TRBD1,-,TGCGCCAGCAGCCAGAACAGGGGCAACACTGAAGCTTTCTTT,CASSQNRGNTEAFF
TRBV5-1,14,TRBJ2-3,-,-,TGCGCCAGCAGCTTTAATCGGTTGACAGATACGCAGTATTTT,CASSFNRLTDTQYF
TRBV7-3,16,TRBJ2-1,TRBD1,-,TGTGCCAGCAGCCCTCGACAGGGAAAAGCGATCCATGAGCAGTTCTTC,CASSPRQGKAIHEQFF
TRBV5-6,12,TRBJ2-7,-,-,TGTGCCAGCAGCTTGGTCGCCGGCGAGCAGTACTTC,CASSLVAGEQYF
TRBV6-6,11,TRBJ2-1,TRBD1,-,TGTGCCAGCAGTCCGGGACAGGAGCAGTTCTTC,CASSPGQEQFF
TRBV11-2,13,TRBJ1-1,TRBD1,-,TGTGCCACCGAGACAGGGATGAACACTGAAGCTTTCTTT,CATETGMNTEAFF
TRBV10-3,16,TRBJ2-1,TRBD2,-,TGTGCCATCAGTGGCGAGAGCGGGAGGGGCTACAATGAGCAGTTCTTC,CAISGESGRGYNEQFF
TRBV4-3,15,TRBJ1-1,TRBD1,-,TGCGCCAGCAGCCAACAGGGGGCGCGGAACACTGAAGCTTTCTTT,CASSQQGARNTEAFF
TRBV7-9,14,TRBJ2-7,TRBD1,-,TGTGCCAGCAGCCCCCCTGGACAGGGCGGCAAGCAGTACTTC,CASSPPGQGGKQYF
TRBV9,15,TRBJ2-2,-,-,TGTGCCAGCAGCGTCCAGGGGAAGGACACCGGGGAGCTGTTTTTT,CASSVQGKDTGELFF
TRBV6-6,12,TRBJ2-3,-,-,TGTGCCAGCAGCCGGAGCACAGATACGCAGTATTTT,CASSRSTDTQYF
TRBV19,17,TRBJ2-1,-,-,TGTGCCAGTAGTATGGGATCTCGGGGGGCTAGCGGCAATGAGCAGTTCTTC,CASSMGSRGASGNEQFF
TRBV6-4,14,TRBJ2-3,-,-,TGTGCCAGCAGTGACTCGTCCGGGGCAGATACGCAGTATTTT,CASSDSSGADTQYF
TRBV28,14,TRBJ2-7,-,-,TGTGCCAGCAGCCGCCGACAGGAAGTCTACGAGCAGTACTTC,CASSRRQEVYEQYF
TRBV7-6,16,TRBJ2-5,TRBD2,-,TGTGCCAGCAGCTTAGGGCTAGCGGGAGCGGGAGAGACCCAGTACTTC,CASSLGLAGAGETQYF
TRBV11-2,15,TRBJ1-4,-,-,TGTGCCAGCAGCCATGGGGGGGTTGGTAATGAAAAACTGTTTTTT,CASSHGGVGNEKLFF
TRBV5-1,16,TRBJ2-3,-,-,TGCGCCAGCAGCTTAGGTCATGCCGGGGACACAGATACGCAGTATTTT,CASSLGHAGDTDTQYF
TRBV9,18,TRBJ2-2,-,-,TGTGCCAGCAGCGTAGAGCTGTTGGTGGGAGAGGAATCCGGGGAGCTGTTTTTT,CASSVELLVGEESGELFF
TRBV7-2,16,TRBJ2-1,TRBD2,-,TGTGCCAGCAACTACCGGGGGACTAGCGGAATAAATGAGCAGTTCTTC,CASNYRGTSGINEQFF
TRBV19,17,TRBJ2-1,TRBD2,-,TGTGCCAGTAGTATTGGGGGTCGGCTAGCGGGAGTCGATGAGCAGTTCTTC,CASSIGGRLAGVDEQFF
TRBV10-1,15,TRBJ2-5,TRBD2,-,TGCGCCAGCAGTGGGGACGAAGCGGGGAAAGAGACCCAGTACTTC,CASSGDEAGKETQYF
TRBV30,11,TRBJ1-2,TRBD1,-,TGTGCCTGTGGGACAGAATATGGCTACACCTTC,CACGTEYGYTF
TRBV7-2,13,TRBJ1-1,-,once,TGTGCCAGCGCCCGAGACACCAAGATAAAAGCTTTCTTT,CASARDTKIKAFF
TRBV2,13,TRBJ1-1,-,-,TGTGCCAGCAGTGAACCTATGAACACTGAAGCTTTCTTT,CASSEPMNTEAFF
TRBV14,13,TRBJ1-2,-,-,TGTGCCAGCAGCCAAGACCCCCGAGCGGGCTACACCTTC,CASSQDPRAGYTF
TRBV19,12,TRBJ1-2,-,-,TGTGCCAGTAGTAGGGGGCTTGATGGCTACACCTTC,CASSRGLDGYTF
TRBV9,14,TRBJ2-5,TRBD1,-,TGTGCCAGCAGCGAGGGACAGGGGGGAGAGACCCAGTACTTC,CASSEGQGGETQYF
TRBV4-2,17,TRBJ1-5,TRBD1,-,TGTGCCAGCAGCCAATTATCAACGGGACAGGGGAATCAGCCCCAGCATTTT,CASSQLSTGQGNQPQHF
TRBV27,15,TRBJ2-7,TRBD2,-,TGTGCCAGCAGTTCCGTAGCGGGAGGAGTAGACGAGCAGTACTTC,CASSSVAGGVDEQYF
TRBV25-1,14,TRBJ1-1,-,-,TGTGCCAGCAGTGAACCAGGGGCGAACACTGAAGCTTTCTTT,CASSEPGANTEAFF
TRBV19,14,TRBJ1-5,-,-,TGTGCCAGTAGTACAGAAACAGGGAATCAGCCCCAGCATTTT,CASSTETGNQPQHF
TRBV5-1,16,TRBJ1-1,-,-,TGCGCCAGCAGCTTGCCCGGGGGGGGGCAAAACACTGAAGCTTTCTTT,CASSLPGGGQNTEAFF
TRBV27,16,TRBJ2-6,-,-,TGTGCCAGCAGAACAGGGCCCTCCTCTGGGGCCAACGTCCTGACTTTC,CASRTGPSSGANVLTF
TRBV28,18,TRBJ2-7,TRBD2,-,TGTGCCAGCAGCTCGGGACTAGCGGGAGGGCCCTCGATATACGAGCAGTACTTC,CASSSGLAGGPSIYEQYF
TRBV5-4,14,TRBJ1-1,TRBD1,-,TGTGCCAGCAGCTTGGGGGACAGGAACGCTGAAGCTTTCTTT,CASSLGDRNAEAFF
TRBV5-1,15,TRBJ1-1,-,-,TGCGCCAGCAGCTTAACAACAGCTAAGAACACTGAAGCTTTCTTT,CASSLTTAKNTEAFF
TRBV5-1,15,TRBJ1-2,TRBD1,once,TGCGCCAGCAGCGCAGGGGGACAGGCGTACTATGGCTACACCTTC,CASSAGGQAYYGYTF
TRBV28,15,TRBJ2-7,-,-,TGTGCCAGCAGTTTATCCAGGCCGAGCTCCTACGAGCAGTACTTC,CASSLSRPSSYEQYF
TRBV7-9,14,TRBJ1-1,-,-,TGTGCCAGCAGCTTAGCGACCTCCGGGGCTGAAGCTTTCTTT,CASSLATSGAEAFF
TRBV5-1,16,TRBJ2-1,TRBD1,once,TGCGCCAGCAGCTTGTATAGGGACAGGGGTCACAATGAGCAGTTCTTC,CASSLYRDRGHNEQFF
TRBV4-1,15,TRBJ1-1,-,-,TGCGCCAGCAGCCACCCGGGACAAAGGAACACTGAAGCTTTCTTT,CASSHPGQRNTEAFF
TRBV4-3,15,TRBJ1-2,-,once,TGCGCCAGCAGCCCGGATTCCCCACTAATCTATGGCTACACCTTC,CASSPDSPLIYGYTF
TRBV7-6,14,TRBJ1-3,-,-,TGTGCCAGCATGGCGGACAGTTCTGGAAACACCATATATTTT,CASMADSSGNTIYF
TRBV19,18,TRBJ2-1,TRBD2,-,TGTGCCAGTAGTACCCCGAGACTAGCGGGAGGTGGGAGCGATGAGCAGTTCTTC,CASSTPRLAGGGSDEQFF
TRBV7-2,15,TRBJ1-4,-,-,TGTGCCAGCAGCTTATTGGGCAGCACCAATGAAAAACTGTTTTTT,CASSLLGSTNEKLFF
TRBV10-3,15,TRBJ2-1,TRBD2,-,TGTGCCGCCCGGGAACTAGCGGGACTTAACAATGAGCAGTTCTTC,CAARELAGLNNEQFF
TRBV7-9,14,TRBJ1-2,-,-,TGTGCCAGCAGCTTTCCAGGGAGGTACTATGGCTACACCTTC,CASSFPGRYYGYTF
TRBV28,17,TRBJ2-4,-,-,TGTGCCAGCAGCCCCGCTTCGGCGGGTGAGGCCAAAAACATTCAGTACTTC,CASSPASAGEAKNIQYF
TRBV28,16,TRBJ1-1,TRBD1,-,TGTGCCAGCAAAGACAGGGGCCGGGGAGGGGGTACTGAAGCTTTCTTT,CASKDRGRGGGTEAFF
TRBV7-6,14,TRBJ1-2,TRBD1,-,TGTGCCAGCAGCCCAGGACAGGGCAACTATGGCTACACCTTC,CASSPGQGNYGYTF
TRBV18,15,TRBJ2-1,TRBD1,once,TGTGCCAGCTCTCTTCAACAGGGGCCCGACAATGAGCAGTTCTTC,CASSLQQGPDNEQFF
TRBV28,13,TRBJ1-3,TRBD1,-,TGTGCCAGCAGACCGACAGGGGAGGACACCATATATTTT,CASRPTGEDTIYF
TRBV5-1,14,TRBJ2-7,TRBD1,-,TGCGCCAGCAGCTTGGGGACAGGGGGGTACGAGCAGTACTTC,CASSLGTGGYEQYF
TRBV6-5,13,TRBJ1-3,-,-,TGTGCCAGCAGGCGCGGAACTGGAAACACCATATATTTT,CASRRGTGNTIYF
TRBV6-6,15,TRBJ2-4,-,-,TGTGCCAGCAGTTACGGCACTAGCAACAAAAACATTCAGTACTTC,CASSYGTSNKNIQYF